The sequence of this TCR beta chain was determined in a study of sequential checkpoint blockade in melanoma. Study in general: Arm A got nivolumab then ipilimumab; arm B the reverse, 1:1. Maintenance nivolumab came after either treatment sequence.

This clone was seen a handful of times. Profiled with immunoSEQ multiplex PCR; TCRdb holds only in-frame clones, not every one. The sample contains thousands of clones, over 40% of which appear only once. The sample's treatment: randomized to nivolumab then ipilimumab (arm A) or the reverse (arm B). None of the patients previously received DNA-damaging chemotherapy. PBMC sorting kept live CD3+CD8+ cells without CD19 or CD56. The sequencing used CD8+ T cells sorted from blood (inferred from file names), collected from a patient given nivolumab and ipilimumab in sequence. The sequence came from a human donor with melanoma.

The CDR3 coding sequence is TGTGCCAGCAGTTTAGGGGGACAGGGGCCCTACAATGAGCAGTTCTTC. It encodes CASSLGGQGPYNEQFF. The chain couples TRBV27 to TRBJ2-1, with TRBD1 matching over 10 bases. The V gene's germline CDR1 is MNHEY and CDR2 SMNVEV (reference sequence). This CDR3 contains 16 residues. After removal of 2 bases from V and 2 bases from J, the junction contained 3 bases not matched to a gene.